This T cell receptor beta chain came from a study of T-cell memory formation after mild COVID-19. Whole-study context: Largely donor-specific TCR clusters were found.

With constant-segment primers, 5'RACE yielded cDNA libraries of TCR alpha and TCR beta that carried sample barcodes and UMIs. TCRdb passed the 5' RACE reads through MiXCR, listing each CDR3 protein once. The sample gives 170,000 or so distinct CDR3 sequences, 20% to 25% of which show up once; more than 20% is in the top ten. Study-level points and caveats: Specificity for SARS-CoV-2 was not confirmed among the second-wave clones peaking on day 37.

Trimming took 2 bases from V and 3 from J; bases not matched to a gene: 6. The CDR3 runs to 15 residues. The V gene's germline CDR1 is LGHNA and CDR2 YSLEER. Remarks on this clonotype: Antigen specificity is unknown.

The sequencing sample was made of PBMCs or a T cell subset sorted from them (not recorded which). The chain combines TRBV4-3 with TRBJ2-7; 8 positions agree with TRBD1. This clonotype originated in an adult woman who had mild COVID-19 (a few samples of this study predate the infection). Cell type and time point are not known. This chain's CDR3 is CASSQTGTGVYEQYF. The CDR3 DNA reads as TGCGCCAGCAGCCAAACCGGGACAGGAGTCTACGAGCAGTACTTC.